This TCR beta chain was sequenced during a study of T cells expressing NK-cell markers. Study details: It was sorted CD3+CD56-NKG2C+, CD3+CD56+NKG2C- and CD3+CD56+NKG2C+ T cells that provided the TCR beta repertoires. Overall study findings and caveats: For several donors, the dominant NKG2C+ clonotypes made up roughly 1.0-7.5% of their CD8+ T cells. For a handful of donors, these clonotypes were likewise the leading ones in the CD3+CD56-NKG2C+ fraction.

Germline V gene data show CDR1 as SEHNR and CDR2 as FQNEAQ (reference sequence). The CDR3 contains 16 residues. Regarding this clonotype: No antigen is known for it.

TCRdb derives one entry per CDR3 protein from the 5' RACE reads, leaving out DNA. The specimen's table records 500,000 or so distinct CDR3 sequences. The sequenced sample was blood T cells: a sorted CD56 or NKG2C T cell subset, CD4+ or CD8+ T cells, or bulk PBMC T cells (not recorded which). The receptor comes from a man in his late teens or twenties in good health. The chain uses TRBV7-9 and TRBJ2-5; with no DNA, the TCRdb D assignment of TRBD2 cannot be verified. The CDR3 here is CASSFFSGRAHMDQYF.